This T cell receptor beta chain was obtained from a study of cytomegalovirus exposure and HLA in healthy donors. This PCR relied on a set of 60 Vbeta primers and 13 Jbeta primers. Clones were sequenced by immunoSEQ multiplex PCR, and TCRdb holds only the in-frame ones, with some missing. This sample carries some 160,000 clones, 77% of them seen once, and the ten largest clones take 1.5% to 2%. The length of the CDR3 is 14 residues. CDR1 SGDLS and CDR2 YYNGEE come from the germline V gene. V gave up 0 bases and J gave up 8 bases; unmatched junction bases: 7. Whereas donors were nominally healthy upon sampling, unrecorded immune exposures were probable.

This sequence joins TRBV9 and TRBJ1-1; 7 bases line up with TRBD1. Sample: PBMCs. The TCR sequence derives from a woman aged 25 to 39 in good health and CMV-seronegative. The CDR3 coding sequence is TGTGCCAGCAGCGTAGCTGAGACAGGGTTCGAAGCTTTCTTT. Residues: CASSVAETGFEAFF.